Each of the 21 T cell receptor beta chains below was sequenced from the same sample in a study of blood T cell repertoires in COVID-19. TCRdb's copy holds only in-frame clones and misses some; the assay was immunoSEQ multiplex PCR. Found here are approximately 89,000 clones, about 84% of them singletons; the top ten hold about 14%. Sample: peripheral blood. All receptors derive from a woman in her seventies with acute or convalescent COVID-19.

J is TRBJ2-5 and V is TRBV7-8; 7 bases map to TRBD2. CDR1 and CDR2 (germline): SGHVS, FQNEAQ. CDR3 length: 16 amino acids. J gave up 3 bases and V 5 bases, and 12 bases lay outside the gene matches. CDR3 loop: CASSPHGRGGEETQYF. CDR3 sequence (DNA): TGTGCCAGCAGCCCCCATGGGAGGGGAGGGGAAGAGACCCAGTACTTC.

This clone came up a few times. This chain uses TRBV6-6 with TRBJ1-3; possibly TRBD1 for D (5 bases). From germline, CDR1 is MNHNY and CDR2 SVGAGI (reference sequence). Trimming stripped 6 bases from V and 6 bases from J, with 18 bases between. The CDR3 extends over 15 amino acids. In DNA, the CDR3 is TGTGCCAGCAGCCGGTTCGGGGGGTTAGAAAACACCATATATTTT. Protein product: CASSRFGGLENTIYF.

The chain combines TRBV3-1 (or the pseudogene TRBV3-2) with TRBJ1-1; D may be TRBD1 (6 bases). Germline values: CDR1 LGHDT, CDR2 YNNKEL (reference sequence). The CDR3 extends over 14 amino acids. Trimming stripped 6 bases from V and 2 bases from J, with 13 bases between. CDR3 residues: CASSRSGVNTEAFF. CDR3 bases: TGTGCCAGCAGTCGTTCAGGGGTTAACACTGAAGCTTTCTTT.

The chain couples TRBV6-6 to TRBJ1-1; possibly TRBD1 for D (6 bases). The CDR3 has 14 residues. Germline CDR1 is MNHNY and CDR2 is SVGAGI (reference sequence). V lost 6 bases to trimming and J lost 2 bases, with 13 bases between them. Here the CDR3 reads CASRLGQKNTEAFF. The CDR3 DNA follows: TGTGCCAGCAGACTAGGACAGAAAAACACTGAAGCTTTCTTT.

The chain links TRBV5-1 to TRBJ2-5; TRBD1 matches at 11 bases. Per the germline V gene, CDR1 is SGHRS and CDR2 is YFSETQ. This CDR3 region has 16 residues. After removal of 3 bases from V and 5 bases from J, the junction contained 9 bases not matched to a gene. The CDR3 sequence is CASSSAGTGGGETQYF. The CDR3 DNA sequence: TGCGCCAGCAGCTCGGCCGGGACAGGGGGAGGGGAGACCCAGTACTTC.

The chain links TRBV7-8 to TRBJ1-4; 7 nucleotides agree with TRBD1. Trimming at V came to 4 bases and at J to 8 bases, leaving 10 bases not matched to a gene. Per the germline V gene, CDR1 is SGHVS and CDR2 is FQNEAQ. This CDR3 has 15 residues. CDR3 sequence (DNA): TGTGCCAGCAGCTATCAGGGGGGCGTAGGGGAAAAACTGTTTTTT. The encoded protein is CASSYQGGVGEKLFF.

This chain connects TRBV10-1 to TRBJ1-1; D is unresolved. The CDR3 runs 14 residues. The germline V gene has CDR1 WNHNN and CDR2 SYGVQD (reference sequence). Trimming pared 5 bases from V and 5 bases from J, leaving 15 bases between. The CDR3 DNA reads TGCGCCAGCAGTAACCTCGGACTGGGGACTGAAGCTTTCTTT. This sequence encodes CASSNLGLGTEAFF.

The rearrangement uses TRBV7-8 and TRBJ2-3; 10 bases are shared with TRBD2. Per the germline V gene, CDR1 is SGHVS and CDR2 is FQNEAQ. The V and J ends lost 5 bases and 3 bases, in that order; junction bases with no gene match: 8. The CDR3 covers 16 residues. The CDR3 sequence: CASSGSSGSRTDTQYF. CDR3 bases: TGTGCCAGCAGCGGGTCTAGCGGGAGTAGGACAGATACGCAGTATTTT.

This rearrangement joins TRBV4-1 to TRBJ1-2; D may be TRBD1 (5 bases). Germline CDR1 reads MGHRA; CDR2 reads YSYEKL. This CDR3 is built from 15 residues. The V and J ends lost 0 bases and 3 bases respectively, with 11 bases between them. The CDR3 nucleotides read TGCGCCAGCAGCCAAGAGGCGGGGGGTTACTATGGCTACACCTTC. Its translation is CASSQEAGGYYGYTF.

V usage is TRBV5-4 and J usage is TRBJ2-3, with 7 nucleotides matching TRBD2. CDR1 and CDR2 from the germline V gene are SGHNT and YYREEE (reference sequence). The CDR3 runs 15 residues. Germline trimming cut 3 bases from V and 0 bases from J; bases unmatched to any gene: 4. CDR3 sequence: CASSWGGTSTDTQYF. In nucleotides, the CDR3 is TGTGCCAGCAGCTGGGGGGGGACTAGCACAGATACGCAGTATTTT.

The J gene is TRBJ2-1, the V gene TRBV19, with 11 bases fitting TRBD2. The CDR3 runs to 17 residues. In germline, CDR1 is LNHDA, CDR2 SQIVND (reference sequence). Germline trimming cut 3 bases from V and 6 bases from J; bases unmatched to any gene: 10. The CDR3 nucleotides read TGTGCCAGTAGTATCGGTAGGCTAGCGGGGGGCCTCAATGAGCAGTTCTTC. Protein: CASSIGRLAGGLNEQFF. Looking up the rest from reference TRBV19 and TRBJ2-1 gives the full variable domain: DGGITQSPKYLFRKEGQNVTLSCEQNLNHDAMYWYRQDPGQGLRLIYYSQIVNDFQKGDIAEGYSVSREKKESFPLTVTSAQKNPTAFYLCASSIGRLAGGLNEQFFGPGTRLTVL.

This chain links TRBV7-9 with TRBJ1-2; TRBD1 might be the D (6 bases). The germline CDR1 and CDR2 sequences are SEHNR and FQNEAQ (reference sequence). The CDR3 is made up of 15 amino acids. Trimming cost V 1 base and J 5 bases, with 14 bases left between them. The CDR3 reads CASSLELRDIYGYTF. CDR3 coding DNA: TGTGCCAGCAGCTTAGAACTAAGGGACATATATGGCTACACCTTC. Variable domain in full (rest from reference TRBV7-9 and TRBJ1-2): DTGVSQNPRHKITKRGQNVTFRCDPISEHNRLYWYRQTLGQGPEFLTYFQNEAQLEKSRLLSDRFSAERPKGSFSTLEIQRTEQGDSAMYLCASSLELRDIYGYTFGSGTRLTVV.

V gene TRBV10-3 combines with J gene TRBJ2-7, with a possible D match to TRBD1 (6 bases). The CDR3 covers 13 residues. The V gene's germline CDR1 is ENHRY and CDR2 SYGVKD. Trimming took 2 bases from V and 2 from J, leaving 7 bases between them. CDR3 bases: TGTGCCATCAGTGAGGGACAGCCCTACGAGCAGTACGTC. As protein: CAISEGQPYEQYV.

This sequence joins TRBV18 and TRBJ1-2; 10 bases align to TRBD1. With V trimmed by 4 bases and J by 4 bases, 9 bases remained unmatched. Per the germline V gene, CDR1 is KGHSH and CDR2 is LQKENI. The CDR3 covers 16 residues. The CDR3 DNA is TGTGCCAGCTCACTCCCACCGGGACAGGGGTTCTATGGCTACACCTTC. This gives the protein CASSLPPGQGFYGYTF.

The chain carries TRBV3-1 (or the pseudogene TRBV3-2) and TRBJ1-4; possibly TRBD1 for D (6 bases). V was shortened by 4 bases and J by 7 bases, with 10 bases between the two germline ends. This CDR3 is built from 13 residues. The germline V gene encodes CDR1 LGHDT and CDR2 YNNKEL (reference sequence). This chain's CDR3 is CASSLQGREKLFF. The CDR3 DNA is TGTGCCAGCAGCCTCCAGGGGCGTGAAAAACTGTTTTTT.

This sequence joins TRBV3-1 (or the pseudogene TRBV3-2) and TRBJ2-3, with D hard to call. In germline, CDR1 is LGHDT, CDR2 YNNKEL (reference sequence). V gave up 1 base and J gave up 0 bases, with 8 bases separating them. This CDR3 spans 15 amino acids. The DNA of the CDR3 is TGTGCCAGCAGCCAAGCCCCTAGGAGCACAGATACGCAGTATTTT. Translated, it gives CASSQAPRSTDTQYF.

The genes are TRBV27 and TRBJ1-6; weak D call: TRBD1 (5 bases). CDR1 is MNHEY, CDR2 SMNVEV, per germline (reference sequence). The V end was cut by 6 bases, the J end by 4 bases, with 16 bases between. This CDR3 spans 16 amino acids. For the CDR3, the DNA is TGTGCCAGCAGGTTACCCTCCACAGGTTATAATTCACCCCTCCACTTT. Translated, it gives CASRLPSTGYNSPLHF.

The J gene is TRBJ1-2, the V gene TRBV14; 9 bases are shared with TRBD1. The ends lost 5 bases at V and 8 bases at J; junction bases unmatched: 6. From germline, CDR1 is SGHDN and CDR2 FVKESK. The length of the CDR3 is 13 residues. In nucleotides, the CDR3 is TGTGCCAGCAGCACACAGGGGGCTGAAGGCTACACCTTC. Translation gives CASSTQGAEGYTF.

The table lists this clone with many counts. The DNA for the CDR3 is TGTGCCAGCAGAGTCAGGACAGGGGACTATGGCTACACCTTC. Amino acid sequence: CASRVRTGDYGYTF. V and J are TRBV27 and TRBJ1-2, with 9 bases that match TRBD1. The CDR3 runs 14 residues. Germline CDR1 and CDR2: MNHEY and SMNVEV (reference sequence). Trimming removed 6 bases from V and 3 bases from J; junction bases left unmatched: 5.

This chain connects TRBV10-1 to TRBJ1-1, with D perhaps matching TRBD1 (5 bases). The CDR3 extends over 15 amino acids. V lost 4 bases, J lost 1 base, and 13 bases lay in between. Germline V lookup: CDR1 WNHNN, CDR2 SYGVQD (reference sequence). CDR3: CASSGDNTGNTEAFF. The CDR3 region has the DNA TGCGCCAGCAGTGGAGATAATACAGGGAACACTGAAGCTTTCTTT.

The CDR3 spells CASSSTGGGADTQYF. The CDR3 DNA is TGTGCCAGCAGTTCGACGGGGGGAGGGGCAGATACGCAGTATTTT. This chain connects TRBV11-2 to TRBJ2-3; 7 bases fit TRBD2. Germline V gene sequence: CDR1 SGHAT, CDR2 FQNNGV. This CDR3 is built from 15 residues. J lost 4 bases, V lost 6 bases, and 10 bases had no gene match.